These 11 T cell receptor beta chains were all obtained from the same sample, sequenced in a study of response to subunit inactivated influenza vaccine. MiXCR, applied by TCRdb to the RT-PCR reads, yields one record per CDR3 protein. The sample has about 520,000 distinct CDR3 sequences, 7.2% seen once; the top ten hold around 14%. Sequencing was performed on PBMCs from blood, taken around 25 months after vaccination. The source is a man aged 50 to 75 who received an inactivated influenza vaccine.

In its sample, this clonotype was seen a few times. The chain employs TRBV24-1 and TRBJ1-1; D may be TRBD1 (5 bases). The CDR3 spans 15 residues. V was cut by 3 bases and J by 4 bases, with 14 bases left in between. The germline gives CDR1 KGHDR, CDR2 SFDVKD. CDR3 residues: CATSDPTRGGTEAFF. DNA of the CDR3: TGTGCCACCAGTGATCCCACCCGCGGGGGCACTGAAGCTTTCTTT.

This clonotype was counted ten times or more. The genes are TRBV19 and TRBJ2-1, with TRBD1 matching over 7 bases. This CDR3 region has 15 residues. Germline CDR1 LNHDA, CDR2 SQIVND (reference sequence). Unmatched junction bases numbered 14, after V lost 6 bases and J lost 9 bases. CDR3 nucleotide sequence: TGTGCCAGTAGCTTACCGGGACAGCAAGGAGGTGAGCAGTTCTTC. Translation gives CASSLPGQQGGEQFF.

The V gene is TRBV20-1, the J gene TRBJ2-7; TRBD2 aligns across 7 bases. The ends lost 6 bases at V and 3 bases at J; junction bases unmatched: 8. This CDR3 is built from 13 residues. From germline, CDR1 is DFQATT and CDR2 SNEGSKA (reference sequence). The chain's CDR3 is CSAPLASYYEQYF. CDR3 DNA sequence: TGCAGTGCGCCACTAGCGTCCTACTACGAGCAGTACTTC.

This clonotype appeared many times. V gene TRBV7-9 combines with J gene TRBJ2-5; D is perhaps TRBD1 or TRBD2 (5 bases each). The CDR3 is 12 amino acids. CDR1 and CDR2 from the germline V gene are SEHNR and FQNEAQ (reference sequence). V was pared by 5 bases and J by 7 bases, with 11 bases between. CDR3 sequence: CASSPVGVTQYF. DNA of the CDR3: TGTGCCAGCAGCCCGGTGGGGGTGACCCAGTACTTC. The full variable domain, its missing parts supplied by reference TRBV7-9 and TRBJ2-5, is DTGVSQNPRHKITKRGQNVTFRCDPISEHNRLYWYRQTLGQGPEFLTYFQNEAQLEKSRLLSDRFSAERPKGSFSTLEIQRTEQGDSAMYLCASSPVGVTQYFGPGTRLLVL.

This clonotype was picked up many times. The chain links TRBV20-1 to TRBJ2-3; D gene ambiguous. This CDR3 has 12 amino acids. V was cut by 1 base and J by 2 bases, with 4 bases left in between. In germline, CDR1 is DFQATT, CDR2 SNEGSKA (reference sequence). The CDR3 here is CSARGFTDTQYF. CDR3 in DNA: TGCAGTGCTAGAGGCTTCACAGATACGCAGTATTTT.

The chain links TRBV7-9 to TRBJ1-3; D is undetermined. The CDR3 is 17 amino acids. Trimming left V 5 bases short and J 0 bases short, with 17 bases between. Germline V gives CDR1 SEHNR, CDR2 FQNEAQ (reference sequence). The CDR3 region is CASSRRLHKYSGNTIYF. CDR3 in DNA: TGTGCCAGCAGCCGGAGATTACACAAATACTCTGGAAACACCATATATTTT. Looking up the rest from reference TRBV7-9 and TRBJ1-3 gives the full variable domain: DTGVSQNPRHKITKRGQNVTFRCDPISEHNRLYWYRQTLGQGPEFLTYFQNEAQLEKSRLLSDRFSAERPKGSFSTLEIQRTEQGDSAMYLCASSRRLHKYSGNTIYFGEGSWLTVV.

This sequence joins TRBV20-1 and TRBJ2-3; D ambiguous. The germline V and J ends were trimmed by 0 bases and 4 bases, with 11 bases remaining between them. Germline CDR1 is DFQATT and CDR2 is SNEGSKA (reference sequence). The CDR3 loop spans 14 amino acids. DNA for the CDR3: TGCAGTGCTAGAGAGTCCCTGGTCCCAGATACGCAGTATTTT. Translating it yields CSARESLVPDTQYF.

The chain joins TRBV20-1 to TRBJ2-1; 9 nucleotides agree with TRBD2. With 5 bases clipped from V and 2 bases from J, the junction kept 4 bases outside the gene matches. The CDR3 is 14 amino acids. Per the germline V gene, CDR1 is DFQATT and CDR2 is SNEGSKA (reference sequence). CDR3 loop: CSALSGRTYNEQFF. The CDR3 coding sequence is TGCAGTGCTCTCAGCGGGAGGACCTACAATGAGCAGTTCTTC.

The chain joins TRBV5-6 to TRBJ2-1; 9 nucleotides line up with TRBD2. The germline V gene encodes CDR1 SGHDT and CDR2 YYEEEE. This CDR3 has 16 residues. Trimming at V came to 3 bases and at J to 7 bases, leaving 11 bases not matched to a gene. The CDR3 reads CASSYLSAGGPNEQFF. CDR3 sequence (DNA): TGTGCCAGCAGCTATCTTTCTGCGGGGGGGCCTAATGAGCAGTTCTTC.

The gene calls are TRBV5-1 and TRBJ1-3; D uncertain. From germline, CDR1 is SGHRS and CDR2 YFSETQ. Trimming removed 4 bases at V and 4 bases at J, with 15 bases between. The CDR3 is made up of 15 amino acids. CDR3 sequence reads: CASSQSRGSGNTIYF. The CDR3 nucleotides are TGCGCCAGCAGCCAGTCCCGGGGTTCAGGAAACACCATATATTTT.

V and J are TRBV19 and TRBJ2-2; D is undetermined. This CDR3 has 14 amino acids. The ends were cut back, 1 base at V and 5 bases at J, with 8 bases in the middle. Germline V CDR1 and CDR2: LNHDA, SQIVND (reference sequence). DNA of the CDR3: TGTGCCAGTAGTATAGGTTATGGGACCGGGGAGCTGTTTTTT. It specifies CASSIGYGTGELFF.